This entry lists 20 T cell receptor beta chains sequenced from one sample in a study of blood T cell repertoires in COVID-19. The method was immunoSEQ multiplex PCR; TCRdb's version includes in-frame clones alone and lacks a portion of them. The data show around 150,000 clones, roughly 80% seen once. The specimen sequenced was peripheral blood. These receptors were obtained from a woman in her thirties or forties with COVID-19, enrolled during active disease.

This chain joins TRBV10-3 and TRBJ2-1; D possibly corresponds to TRBD1 (6 bases). Looked up from germline, CDR1 is ENHRY and CDR2 is SYGVKD. The CDR3 length is 12 residues. Trimming left V 8 bases short and J 5 bases short, with 10 bases between. CDR3: CAILGQNNEQFF. Here the CDR3 DNA reads TGTGCCATCCTCGGACAGAACAATGAGCAGTTCTTC.

This chain links TRBV11-2 with TRBJ1-4; TRBD1 aligns across 9 bases. J gave up 7 bases and V 9 bases, and 6 bases lay outside the gene matches. This CDR3 region has 13 residues. Germline V gene data show CDR1 as SGHAT and CDR2 as FQNNGV. This chain's CDR3 is CASNRGRSEKLFF. DNA for the CDR3: TGTGCCAGTAACAGGGGGCGAAGTGAAAAACTGTTTTTT.

The chain has TRBV7-3 and TRBJ2-7; 8 positions agree with TRBD2. CDR1 SGHTA and CDR2 FQGTGA come from the germline V gene. With V trimmed by 1 base and J by 4 bases, 6 bases remained unmatched. The CDR3 has 15 residues. The CDR3 nucleotides read TGTGCCAGCAGCTTAAGAGCGGGAGTGGGTTACGAGCAGTACTTC. Amino acid sequence: CASSLRAGVGYEQYF.

The genes are TRBV5-5 and TRBJ2-1; perhaps TRBD2 as D (7 bases). Per germline, CDR1 SGHKS and CDR2 YYEKEE (reference sequence). V gave up 5 bases and J gave up 4 bases, with 16 bases separating them. The CDR3 extends over 15 amino acids. The CDR3 loop is CASRRTGGLYNEQFF. Written as DNA, the CDR3 is TGTGCCAGCAGACGCACCGGGGGGCTTTACAATGAGCAGTTCTTC. Full variable domain (outside the CDR3, taken from reference TRBV5-5 and TRBJ2-1): DAGVTQSPTHLIKTRGQQVTLRCSPISGHKSVSWYQQVLGQGPQFIFQYYEKEERGRGNFPDRFSARQFPNYSSELNVNALLLGDSALYLCASRRTGGLYNEQFFGPGTRLTVL.

The chain has TRBV5-1 and TRBJ2-6; 10 bases line up with TRBD1. Germline lookup yields CDR1 SGHRS and CDR2 YFSETQ. After removal of 3 bases from V and 1 base from J, the junction contained 4 bases not matched to a gene. The length of the CDR3 is 17 residues. The DNA of the CDR3 is TGCGCCAGCAGCTGGAGGGGACAGGGGTCTGGGGCCAACGTCCTGACTTTC. Translating it yields CASSWRGQGSGANVLTF.

V gene TRBV13 combines with J gene TRBJ2-2; 13 bases match TRBD2. The germline V gene encodes CDR1 PRHDT and CDR2 FYEKMQ (reference sequence). The CDR3 contains 17 residues. With 6 bases clipped from V and 2 bases from J, the junction kept 6 bases outside the gene matches. The CDR3 nucleotides read TGTGCCAGCAGTTACGGACTAGCGGGGGTTAACACCGGGGAGCTGTTTTTT. It translates to CASSYGLAGVNTGELFF.

The rearrangement uses TRBV1 and TRBJ2-1; TRBD1, the table's D call, was not compared with the DNA. TRBV1 is a recognized pseudogene. The CDR3 is 15 residues long. The CDR3 DNA is TGCACCAGCAGCCAGGACAGTTGTGTCCACAATGAGCAGTTCTTC. This codes for CTSSQDSCVHNEQFF.

V and J are TRBV5-4 and TRBJ2-7; 7 nucleotides line up with TRBD2. Germline V lookup: CDR1 SGHNT, CDR2 YYREEE (reference sequence). Unmatched junction bases numbered 6, after V lost 4 bases and J lost 5 bases. This CDR3 has 13 residues. The DNA for the CDR3 is TGTGCCAGCAGCCCCTCGAGCGGGAACGAGCAGTACTTC. This gives the protein CASSPSSGNEQYF.

The V and J genes are TRBV23-1 and TRBJ1-5; possible D gene TRBD1, 6 bases. TRBV23-1 is an open reading frame whose function is uncertain. The ends were cut back, 3 bases at V and 4 bases at J, with 16 bases in the middle. This CDR3 contains 16 residues. Here the CDR3 reads CASSHPRGGRNQPQHF. CDR3 in DNA: TGCGCCAGCAGTCACCCCCGGGGGGGCCGGAATCAGCCCCAGCATTTT.

The rearrangement uses TRBV6-5 and TRBJ1-4; 9 nucleotides line up with TRBD1. The germline V gene has CDR1 MNHEY and CDR2 SVGAGI. This CDR3 has 15 residues. The V segment lost 6 bases and the J segment 5 bases; nucleotides outside the gene matches: 7. The CDR3 DNA sequence: TGTGCCAGCAGCGCAGCGACAGGGGGAAATGAAAAACTGTTTTTT. Residues: CASSAATGGNEKLFF.

This clone was picked up a small number of times. This sequence joins TRBV5-6 and TRBJ1-4, with D possibly being TRBD1 (6 bases). Trimming stripped 0 bases from V and 10 bases from J, with 7 bases between. Germline values: CDR1 SGHDT, CDR2 YYEEEE. The CDR3 is 12 residues long. DNA of the CDR3: TGTGCCAGCAGCTTGGGACAGGCAAAACTGTTTTTT. This sequence encodes CASSLGQAKLFF.

This sequence joins TRBV7-9 and TRBJ1-5; 7 bases align to TRBD1. The CDR3 has 15 amino acids. Trimming at V came to 5 bases and at J to 2 bases, leaving 6 bases not matched to a gene. CDR1 is SEHNR and CDR2 is FQNEAQ in the germline V gene (reference sequence). CDR3 nucleotide sequence: TGTGCCAGCAGCGAGACAGGGTGGGGCAATCAGCCCCAGCATTTT. Protein sequence: CASSETGWGNQPQHF.

CDR3 region: CASRDTTYEQYV. In DNA, the CDR3 is TGTGCCAGCAGGGACACTACCTACGAGCAGTACGTC. The genes are TRBV6-5 and TRBJ2-7; TRBD1 is a possible D gene (5 bases). This CDR3 spans 12 amino acids. Trimming removed 6 bases from V and 2 bases from J, with 8 bases in between. The germline CDR1 and CDR2 sequences are MNHEY and SVGAGI.

The chain uses TRBV29-1 and TRBJ2-1; 9 nucleotides line up with TRBD2. The junction had 5 bases not matched to a gene; V was cut back by 4 bases and J by 1 base. Germline V lookup: CDR1 SQVTM, CDR2 ANQGSEA. CDR3 size: 15 residues. The CDR3 reads CSVGSAGGSYNEQFF. CDR3 DNA: TGCAGCGTTGGGTCGGCGGGAGGGTCCTACAATGAGCAGTTCTTC.

The rearrangement uses TRBV19 and TRBJ1-3, with D uncertain. The CDR3 runs to 13 residues. The germline V gene has CDR1 LNHDA and CDR2 SQIVND (reference sequence). The ends were cut back, 6 bases at V and 4 bases at J, with 10 bases in the middle. In DNA form, the CDR3 reads TGTGCCAGTAGCCCCTATTCGGGAAACACCATATATTTT. This codes for CASSPYSGNTIYF.

This clone was observed once. The V call is TRBV5-4, the J call TRBJ2-3, with 8 bases that match TRBD2. Germline V CDR1 and CDR2: SGHNT, YYREEE (reference sequence). V dropped 3 bases and J dropped 4; count of bases not matched to a gene: 10. This CDR3 has 16 amino acids. Written as DNA, the CDR3 is TGTGCCAGCAGCTGGGGACTCGGGAGGGCTTCAGATACGCAGTATTTT. This encodes CASSWGLGRASDTQYF.

The chain couples TRBV30 to TRBJ2-1; 9 bases line up with TRBD1. V dropped 3 bases and J dropped 4; count of bases not matched to a gene: 7. This CDR3 contains 15 residues. The V gene's germline CDR1 is GTSNPN and CDR2 SVGIG (reference sequence). CDR3 protein: CAWSAGTGIYNEQFF. The CDR3, as DNA: TGTGCCTGGAGCGCCGGGACAGGGATTTACAATGAGCAGTTCTTC.

The chain carries TRBV4-1 and TRBJ2-2; 8 nucleotides line up with TRBD1. With V trimmed by 0 bases and J by 1 base, 1 base remained unmatched. Per the germline V gene, CDR1 is MGHRA and CDR2 is YSYEKL. There are 16 residues in the CDR3. CDR3 coding DNA: TGCGCCAGCAGCCAAGAGGGGACAGGGAACACCGGGGAGCTGTTTTTT. It is translated as CASSQEGTGNTGELFF.

The chain employs TRBV18 and TRBJ2-1; D unclear. Trimming pared 2 bases from V and 4 bases from J, leaving 9 bases between. The CDR3 is 14 residues long. CDR1 KGHSH and CDR2 LQKENI come from the germline V gene. CDR3 region: CASSPFLQYNEQFF. The CDR3 nucleotides read TGTGCCAGCTCACCATTTTTACAGTACAATGAGCAGTTCTTC.

The chain carries TRBV19 and TRBJ1-1, with D unresolved. The CDR3 covers 13 residues. Germline values: CDR1 LNHDA, CDR2 SQIVND (reference sequence). V was clipped by 7 bases and J by 1 base, with 10 bases between them. The CDR3 DNA is TGTGCCAGTATGCAGGCTTGGAACACTGAAGCTTTCTTT. Its translation is CASMQAWNTEAFF.